Here is one TCR beta chain with its context. The target of this receptor is not known. Per-base qualities were not stored, and no clone one base away is much larger. This entry comes from a study of T cell changes during pregnancy in multiple sclerosis (dated by TCRdb to between 2017 and 2020). In terms of the full investigation: The study examined how the T cell repertoire changed over the course of pregnancy in women with multiple sclerosis.

CDR1 and CDR2 (LNHNV, YYDKDF) derive from the germline V gene (reference sequence). The CDR3, from cysteine to phenylalanine, totals 17 residues. Only the CDR3 DNA stays, 51 bases, in frame from base 1. V ends up 3 bases short and J 5 bases short, with an unmatched junction base count of 13. The library came from the immunoSEQ multiplex PCR assay. In its TCRdb copy, this immuneACCESS table keeps in-frame sequences only and misses some clones. Where compared with another copy, unresolved V genes explain less than half of these, and the others have no known cause. This sample is represented by some 70,000 clones; roughly nine tenths of them were singletons. 0.7% to 0.95% of the sample is in the top ten clones.

This chain joins TRBV15 to TRBJ2-5; 9 central nucleotides agree with TRBD1. The source is a female donor with multiple sclerosis, enrolled in a pregnancy study. Sequences were derived from peripheral blood, sampled in the second trimester of pregnancy. The sequence in DNA is TGTGCCACCAGCAGGGGACAGGGAAGTCCGACTTCGGAGACCCAGTACTTC. Its amino acids are CATSRGQGSPTSETQYF.